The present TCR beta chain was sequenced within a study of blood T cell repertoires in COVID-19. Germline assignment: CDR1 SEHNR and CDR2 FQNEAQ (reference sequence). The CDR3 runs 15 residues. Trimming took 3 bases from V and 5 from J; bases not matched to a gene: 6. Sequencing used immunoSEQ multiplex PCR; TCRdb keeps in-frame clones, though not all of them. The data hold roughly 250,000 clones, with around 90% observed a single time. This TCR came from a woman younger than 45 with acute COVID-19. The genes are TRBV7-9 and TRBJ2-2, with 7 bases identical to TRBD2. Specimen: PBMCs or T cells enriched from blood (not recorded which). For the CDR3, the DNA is TGTGCCAGCAGCTTCGCTAGCGGTAGAACCGGGGAGCTGTTTTTT. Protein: CASSFASGRTGELFF.